These 18 T cell receptor beta chains originate from one sample sequenced in a study of blood T cells in healthy people across ages. Sample-barcoded 5' priming and a J-beta primer mix drove a second PCR of roughly 6 to 12 cycles. From the 5' RACE reads, TCRdb called clonotypes with MiXCR, one entry per CDR3 protein. In the table there are 1.8 million or so distinct CDR3 sequences, about 39% of which are singletons. Sequenced input: blood. These receptors came from a human donor in good health.

This clonotype has a handful of counts. CDR3 residues: CASSKGQGDGYTF. The CDR3 bases are TGCGCCAGCAGCAAGGGACAGGGGGATGGCTACACCTTC. This chain connects TRBV5-1 to TRBJ1-2, with 11 bases matching TRBD1. V was pared by 4 bases and J by 6 bases, with 2 bases of the junction left unmatched. The germline V gene encodes CDR1 SGHRS and CDR2 YFSETQ. This CDR3 is built from 13 residues.

The gene calls are TRBV7-8 and TRBJ2-5, with 7 bases matching TRBD1. The CDR3 spans 13 residues. Germline V CDR1 and CDR2: SGHVS, FQNEAQ. V was pared by 8 bases and J by 3 bases, with 6 bases of the junction left unmatched. The CDR3 bases are TGTGCCAGCGGAAGACAGGGTGAAGAGACCCAGTACTTC. This translates into CASGRQGEETQYF.

A single count supports this clonotype. The chain joins TRBV20-1 to TRBJ2-3, with 10 bases that match TRBD1. With 4 bases clipped from V and 7 bases from J, the junction kept 11 bases outside the gene matches. This CDR3 is 15 amino acids long. Germline V gives CDR1 DFQATT, CDR2 SNEGSKA (reference sequence). This CDR3 is CSAKGGQGMWNTQYF. CDR3 bases: TGCAGTGCTAAGGGGGGACAGGGGATGTGGAATACGCAGTATTTT.

This clonotype has a handful of counts. This rearrangement joins TRBV19 to TRBJ2-5; tentatively, D is TRBD2 (5 bases). Germline CDR1 is LNHDA and CDR2 is SQIVND (reference sequence). V shed 3 bases and J shed 5 bases, with 16 bases lying between them. The CDR3 runs to 15 residues. The DNA of the CDR3 is TGTGCCAGTAGTATTGGGGTGACGGAGGAGGAGACCCAGTACTTC. Protein product: CASSIGVTEEETQYF.

This sequence joins TRBV30 and TRBJ1-2, with D uncertain. CDR3 length equals 12 residues. Trimming removed 3 bases at V and 3 bases at J, with 8 bases between. Germline V CDR1 and CDR2: GTSNPN, SVGIG (reference sequence). This CDR3 is CAWRDGYYGYTF. DNA of the CDR3: TGTGCCTGGAGGGACGGCTACTATGGCTACACCTTC.

The rearrangement links TRBV12-3 or TRBV12-4 to TRBJ1-2, with D unclear. This CDR3 has 11 amino acids. V was clipped by 8 bases and J by 12 bases, with 16 bases between them. In DNA form, the CDR3 reads TGTGCCAGCCAAGGAGGAGTATTTCACACCTTC. Translation gives CASQGGVFHTF.

The J gene is TRBJ1-1, the V gene TRBV6-1; D unresolved. Germline V CDR1 and CDR2: MNHNS, SASEGT. The CDR3 consists of 15 residues. Trimming pared 7 bases from V and 1 base from J, leaving 16 bases between. In DNA form, the CDR3 reads TGTGCCAGCAAGCTAGGTGTGCGCTCGAACACTGAAGCTTTCTTT. This codes for CASKLGVRSNTEAFF.

This clonotype has just a few counts. The V and J genes are TRBV6-1 and TRBJ2-4, with a tentative D call TRBD1 (6 bases). Near its end, the DNA agrees better with TRBJ2-7, so the J call may be wrong. Per the germline V gene, CDR1 is MNHNS and CDR2 is SASEGT. The CDR3 is made up of 14 amino acids. The CDR3 loop is CASRQGPMVYEQYF. CDR3 bases: TGTGCCAGCAGGCAGGGGCCGATGGTCTACGAGCAGTACTTC.

In this sample, this clonotype turned up a few times. The chain uses TRBV29-1 and TRBJ1-5, with unresolved D. The V end was cut by 7 bases, the J end by 6 bases, with 7 bases between. Germline CDR1 and CDR2: SQVTM and ANQGSEA. The CDR3 is 10 residues long. This CDR3 is CSAGPQPQHF. The CDR3 DNA reads TGCAGCGCGGGCCCTCAGCCCCAGCATTTT.

At least ten counts were recorded for this clonotype. The chain links TRBV5-1 to TRBJ2-1, with D possibly being TRBD2 (6 bases). The length of the CDR3 is 16 residues. In germline, CDR1 is SGHRS, CDR2 YFSETQ. V dropped 0 bases and J dropped 0 bases, with 10 bases sitting between them. CDR3 in amino acids: CASSLVGSGSYNEQFF. In DNA form, the CDR3 reads TGCGCCAGCAGCTTGGTCGGTAGCGGCTCCTACAATGAGCAGTTCTTC.

A few counts support this clonotype. The chain recombines TRBV4-1 with TRBJ1-5; D remains unclear. Germline assignment: CDR1 MGHRA and CDR2 YSYEKL. The CDR3 has 17 amino acids. Deletions cut 1 base from V and 0 bases from J, with 13 bases between. The CDR3 here is CASSQVKVRNSNQPQHF. In DNA, the CDR3 is TGCGCCAGCAGCCAAGTTAAGGTCAGGAATAGCAATCAGCCCCAGCATTTT.

The chain joins TRBV20-1 to TRBJ2-3; the D call may be TRBD1 or TRBD2 (6 bases each). Germline V lookup: CDR1 DFQATT, CDR2 SNEGSKA (reference sequence). Trimming cost V 1 base and J 0 bases, with 14 bases left between them. This CDR3 region has 16 residues. The CDR3: CSARVIGGSSTDTQYF. As DNA, the CDR3 is TGCAGTGCTAGAGTTATCGGGGGCTCTAGCACAGATACGCAGTATTTT.

The genes are TRBV20-1 and TRBJ2-1; 10 bases are shared with TRBD2. V trimming: 0 bases; J trimming: 2 bases; junction bases outside the gene matches: 16. The CDR3 spans 20 residues. Germline assignment: CDR1 DFQATT and CDR2 SNEGSKA (reference sequence). CDR3 sequence: CSARDSSGGASMSPYNEQFF. CDR3 bases: TGCAGTGCTAGAGATTCCAGCGGGGGGGCCTCGATGTCCCCCTACAATGAGCAGTTCTTC.

This sequence joins TRBV9 and TRBJ2-1; D is unresolved. V was pared by 4 bases and J by 3 bases, with 11 bases between. CDR3 length: 14 residues. Germline CDR1 reads SGDLS; CDR2 reads YYNGEE. The CDR3 loop is CASSPGSNYNEQFF. DNA for the CDR3: TGTGCCAGCAGCCCGGGTAGCAACTACAATGAGCAGTTCTTC.

This rearrangement joins TRBV28 to TRBJ1-5; 7 bases map to TRBD1. In germline, CDR1 is MDHEN, CDR2 SYDVKM. The length of the CDR3 is 16 residues. The V gene end was trimmed by 6 bases and the J gene end by 0 bases; junction bases not matched to a gene: 8. The CDR3 loop is CASSRRQGYSNQPQHF. The DNA for the CDR3 is TGTGCCAGCAGCAGACGACAGGGCTATAGCAATCAGCCCCAGCATTTT.

This chain connects TRBV6-6 to TRBJ1-2; 8 bases fit TRBD1. Germline V gene data show CDR1 as MNHNY and CDR2 as SVGAGI (reference sequence). The CDR3 covers 13 residues. The CDR3: CATLTGAHYGYTF. In nucleotides, the CDR3 is TGTGCAACGCTGACAGGGGCCCACTATGGCTACACCTTC.

The chain employs TRBV5-1 and TRBJ2-5; TRBD1 aligns across 8 bases. CDR3 size: 20 residues. V lost 2 bases to trimming and J lost 2 bases; unmatched junction nucleotides: 20. Germline CDR1 and CDR2: SGHRS and YFSETQ. The CDR3 spells CASSFQGRVTYRDRQETQYF. The DNA for the CDR3 is TGCGCCAGCAGCTTTCAAGGCCGCGTAACTTACCGGGACAGGCAAGAGACCCAGTACTTC.

A few counts support this clonotype. A much larger clone lies a single base off, so this may be a read error. The gene calls are TRBV7-2 and TRBJ1-2; D perhaps matches TRBD1 (5 bases). Trimming left V 7 bases short and J 0 bases short, with 9 bases between. This CDR3 is built from 13 residues. Germline V gives CDR1 SGHTA, CDR2 FQGNSA. The CDR3 region is CASNSGPNYGYTF. CDR3 nucleotides: TGTGCCAGCAACTCAGGGCCTAACTATGGCTACACCTTC.